The 30 T cell receptor beta chains given below trace back to one sample, sequenced in a study of shared clonotypes between healthy human individuals. The method was immunoSEQ multiplex PCR; TCRdb's version includes in-frame clones alone and lacks a portion of them. The sample has some 2,500,000 clones; roughly 92% are singletons. The sequencing input was naive CD4+ T cells from PBMCs. The subset here: CD45RA+ positively selected. These receptors all come from a man younger than 30 in good health. Some clones in this sample may be carry-over from other donors' samples.

This chain links TRBV7-3 with TRBJ2-6; D not certain. V was shortened by 5 bases and J by 0 bases, with 8 bases between the two germline ends. The CDR3 runs to 15 residues. Germline values: CDR1 SGHTA, CDR2 FQGTGA. The CDR3 reads CASSPQASGANVLTF. CDR3 nucleotides: TGTGCCAGCAGCCCCCAGGCCTCTGGGGCCAACGTCCTGACTTTC.

This chain links TRBV10-1 with TRBJ2-7, with a weak D call TRBD2 (6 bases). Germline V gene sequence: CDR1 WNHNN, CDR2 SYGVQD (reference sequence). The CDR3 is made up of 17 amino acids. The V end lost 3 bases, the J end lost 2 bases, and 20 bases lay between the germline ends. The CDR3 DNA sequence: TGCGCCAGCAGTGATGCCCTGGGAGGCGGCGCGGCCTACGAGCAGTACTTC. Translation: CASSDALGGGAAYEQYF.

This clone was counted a few times. The final CDR3 position lacks the conserved phenylalanine or tryptophan, pointing to a likely read error. It is unclear where the CDR3 begins or ends on the DNA, so no DNA is shown, and the CDR3 is as TCRdb lists it. The genes are TRBV28 and TRBJ1-2; the D call of TRBD1 is as the table states it, not checked on the DNA. The CDR3 numbers 12 amino acids, ends counted. CDR1 and CDR2 (germline): MDHEN, SYDVKM. CDR3 region: CASSFSGGFPEN.

The chain carries TRBV5-6 and TRBJ2-3, with D unresolved. The CDR3 is 15 residues long. Germline CDR1 SGHDT, CDR2 YYEEEE. Trimming cost V 3 bases and J 1 base, with 12 bases left between them. The CDR3 DNA is TGTGCCAGCAGCTCCTTCCAGCGTCGCACAGATACGCAGTATTTT. Amino acid sequence: CASSSFQRRTDTQYF.

The chain couples TRBV5-4 to TRBJ2-7; 8 bases are a match to TRBD2. The CDR3 totals 17 residues. The germline V gene encodes CDR1 SGHNT and CDR2 YYREEE (reference sequence). Trimming cost V 3 bases and J 7 bases; bases outside gene matches: 18. CDR3 residues: CASSSLPGSAGEGEQYF. For the CDR3, the DNA is TGTGCCAGCAGCTCACTCCCAGGGTCAGCGGGAGAGGGTGAGCAGTACTTC.

V gene TRBV7-9 combines with J gene TRBJ1-3; D remains ambiguous. The CDR3 runs to 16 residues. Trimming left V 4 bases short and J 3 bases short, with 16 bases between. Germline V lookup: CDR1 SEHNR, CDR2 FQNEAQ (reference sequence). CDR3 DNA: TGTGCCAGCAGCTCCAAACAAACCACATTTGGAAACACCATATATTTT. Its protein is CASSSKQTTFGNTIYF.

The chain is built from TRBV7-8 and TRBJ2-7; D is unclear. Germline V gene lookup returns CDR1 SGHVS and CDR2 FQNEAQ. This CDR3 region has 13 residues. The V end lost 1 base, the J end lost 5 bases, and 9 bases lay between the germline ends. The CDR3 loop is CASSLEGLDEQYF. As DNA, the CDR3 is TGTGCCAGCAGCTTAGAGGGTCTTGACGAGCAGTACTTC.

CDR3 sequence (DNA): TGTGCCAGCAGTGCATTGGGGAGGGGTGGTGAAAAACTGTTTTTT. Translating it yields CASSALGRGGEKLFF. The rearrangement uses TRBV28 and TRBJ1-4, with D perhaps TRBD1 (5 bases). The CDR3 length is 15 residues. The V gene lost 5 bases and the J gene lost 7 bases, with 17 bases spanning the gap. CDR1 and CDR2 (germline): MDHEN, SYDVKM.

This sequence joins TRBV2 and TRBJ1-1, with 9 positions matching TRBD1. V was pared by 8 bases and J by 5 bases, with 6 bases of the junction left unmatched. This CDR3 is 13 amino acids long. Looked up from germline, CDR1 is SNHLY and CDR2 is FYNNEI. The CDR3 DNA sequence: TGTGCCAGCGGAGGACAGGGGTTTACTGAAGCTTTCTTT. Amino acid sequence: CASGGQGFTEAFF. Together with reference TRBV2 and TRBJ1-1, the CDR3 gives the full variable domain: EPEVTQTPSHQVTQMGQEVILRCVPISNHLYFYWYRQILGQKVEFLVSFYNNEISEKSEIFDDQFSVERPDGSNFTLKIRSTKLEDSAMYFCASGGQGFTEAFFGQGTRLTVV.

J is TRBJ1-5 and V is TRBV30; maybe TRBD1 (5 bases). This CDR3 spans 15 amino acids. CDR1 is GTSNPN, CDR2 SVGIG, per germline (reference sequence). Trimming removed 3 bases at V and 2 bases at J, with 14 bases between. CDR3 residues: CAWSLGGFGNQPQHF. CDR3 nucleotide sequence: TGTGCCTGGAGCCTGGGGGGGTTCGGCAATCAGCCCCAGCATTTT.

Concerning this clone itself: Within the sample, other DNA sequences also encode this same CDR3. The chain combines TRBV28 with TRBJ2-3, with D perhaps matching TRBD1 or TRBD2 (5 bases each). The CDR3 spans 13 residues. Germline V lookup: CDR1 MDHEN, CDR2 SYDVKM. Trimming removed 3 bases from V and 6 bases from J, with 10 bases in between. Written as DNA, the CDR3 is TGTGCCAGCAGTTTCAGGGACCCGGATACGCAGTATTTT. This gives the protein CASSFRDPDTQYF.

Regarding this clone: Distinct nucleotide sequences in the sample also encode this CDR3. This chain uses TRBV4-1 with TRBJ1-5; 8 bases agree with TRBD1. Unmatched junction bases numbered 4, after V lost 1 base and J lost 5 bases. This CDR3 region has 15 residues. The V gene's germline CDR1 is MGHRA and CDR2 YSYEKL. CDR3 in amino acids: CASSQGQGAYQPQHF. The CDR3 coding sequence is TGCGCCAGCAGCCAAGGGCAGGGGGCGTATCAGCCCCAGCATTTT.

This rearrangement joins TRBV29-1 to TRBJ2-3, with a weak D call TRBD2 (5 bases). Germline V gene sequence: CDR1 SQVTM, CDR2 ANQGSEA. The germline V and J ends were trimmed by 2 bases and 0 bases, with 9 bases remaining between them. CDR3 size: 14 residues. The CDR3 nucleotides read TGCAGCGTTGAAATAGCGTCTAGCACAGATACGCAGTATTTT. Its protein is CSVEIASSTDTQYF.

The rearrangement links TRBV28 to TRBJ2-1; D is undetermined. With 7 bases removed from V and 0 bases from J, the gap between germline ends came to 13 bases. The length of the CDR3 is 15 residues. The germline V gene encodes CDR1 MDHEN and CDR2 SYDVKM. The CDR3: CASTSTGTSYNEQFF. Written as DNA, the CDR3 is TGTGCCAGCACTTCGACTGGAACCTCCTACAATGAGCAGTTCTTC.

V gene TRBV7-2 combines with J gene TRBJ1-2; 8 bases are shared with TRBD1. V was pared by 3 bases and J by 8 bases, with 11 bases of the junction left unmatched. The CDR3 has 15 amino acids. Germline V gene sequence: CDR1 SGHTA, CDR2 FQGNSA. In DNA, the CDR3 is TGTGCCAGCAGCTTCGACGGACAGGGAGGTCGGGGCTACACCTTC. This sequence encodes CASSFDGQGGRGYTF.

The chain has TRBV15 and TRBJ2-1, with D tentatively TRBD2 (5 bases). The CDR3 covers 13 residues. Germline values: CDR1 LNHNV, CDR2 YYDKDF (reference sequence). The V and J ends lost 2 bases and 9 bases respectively, with 11 bases between them. CDR3 nucleotides: TGTGCCACCAGCAGATCACTAGTAATTGAGCAGTTCTTC. It translates to CATSRSLVIEQFF.

J is TRBJ1-2 and V is TRBV4-2, with D possibly being TRBD1 (5 bases). V lost 1 base, J lost 0 bases, and 15 bases lay in between. CDR1 is LGHNA and CDR2 is YNFKEQ in the germline V gene. This CDR3 comprises 17 residues. The CDR3, as DNA: TGTGCCAGCAGCCAAGGGCCAGGGTCCCCGACTAACTATGGCTACACCTTC. It yields the protein CASSQGPGSPTNYGYTF.

In its sample, this clone was seen many times. The rearrangement links TRBV7-2 to TRBJ2-1; D not certain. The CDR3 is 13 residues long. Per the germline V gene, CDR1 is SGHTA and CDR2 is FQGNSA. V lost 6 bases and J lost 0, with 6 bases in between. CDR3 loop: CASSSNSYNEQFF. The CDR3, as DNA: TGTGCCAGCAGTTCGAACTCCTACAATGAGCAGTTCTTC.

The chain has TRBV6-1 and TRBJ2-5; 11 nucleotides agree with TRBD1. The CDR3 is made up of 14 amino acids. Germline V gene sequence: CDR1 MNHNS, CDR2 SASEGT. Losses at the gene ends were 4 bases for V and 4 bases for J; bases not matched to a gene: 2. The CDR3 protein is CASSVGQGAETQYF. The CDR3, as DNA: TGTGCCAGCAGTGTTGGACAGGGGGCAGAGACCCAGTACTTC.

The chain joins TRBV29-1 to TRBJ1-1, with D possibly being TRBD1 (5 bases). The CDR3 is 14 residues long. Trimming took 0 bases from V and 4 from J, leaving 12 bases between them. The germline V gene has CDR1 SQVTM and CDR2 ANQGSEA. The CDR3 loop is CSVEEGPLGTEAFF. CDR3 bases: TGCAGCGTTGAAGAGGGACCGCTCGGCACTGAAGCTTTCTTT.

V and J are TRBV2 and TRBJ1-3; weak D call: TRBD1 (5 bases). The CDR3 covers 14 residues. V gave up 7 bases and J gave up 0 bases, with 10 bases separating them. From germline, CDR1 is SNHLY and CDR2 FYNNEI. The CDR3 loop reads CASTPGVSGNTIYF. CDR3 nucleotide sequence: TGTGCCAGCACTCCGGGGGTCTCTGGAAACACCATATATTTT. Looking up the rest from reference TRBV2 and TRBJ1-3 gives the full variable domain: EPEVTQTPSHQVTQMGQEVILRCVPISNHLYFYWYRQILGQKVEFLVSFYNNEISEKSEIFDDQFSVERPDGSNFTLKIRSTKLEDSAMYFCASTPGVSGNTIYFGEGSWLTVV.

The CDR3 here is CASSLSQGAKFF. DNA for the CDR3: TGTGCCAGCAGTTTATCTCAGGGAGCAAAGTTCTTC. The chain carries TRBV28 and TRBJ2-1; tentatively, D is TRBD1 or TRBD2 (5 bases each). CDR1 and CDR2 (germline): MDHEN, SYDVKM. Trimming cost V 1 base and J 14 bases, with 12 bases left between them. The CDR3 has 12 residues.

This clone appeared a single time. The chain joins TRBV6-6 to TRBJ2-5, with 8 bases fitting TRBD1. The CDR3 runs to 15 residues. The germline V gene encodes CDR1 MNHNY and CDR2 SVGAGI (reference sequence). V dropped 5 bases and J dropped 7; count of bases not matched to a gene: 12. CDR3 bases: TGTGCCAGCAGTGACCGGACAGGGCTCTTGGGGACCCAGTACTTC. It codes for CASSDRTGLLGTQYF.

The chain is built from TRBV10-2 and TRBJ2-5; D is possibly TRBD2 (5 bases). V shed 4 bases and J shed 2 bases, with 14 bases lying between them. The CDR3 length is 15 residues. The germline CDR1 and CDR2 sequences are WSHSY and SAAADI. The CDR3, as DNA: TGCGCCAGCAGTGCACTTCGGTGGGAGCAAGAGACCCAGTACTTC. Its protein product is CASSALRWEQETQYF.

V and J are TRBV5-4 and TRBJ1-2; tentative D call: TRBD1 (5 bases). The CDR3 is 16 residues long. From germline, CDR1 is SGHNT and CDR2 YYREEE (reference sequence). Trimming took 4 bases from V and 6 from J, leaving 22 bases between them. CDR3 region: CASSVGGAGKKDGYTF. The CDR3 DNA reads as TGTGCCAGCAGCGTGGGCGGCGCAGGGAAAAAAGATGGCTACACCTTC. The whole variable domain, remainder taken from reference TRBV5-4 and TRBJ1-2, is ETGVTQSPTHLIKTRGQQVTLRCSSQSGHNTVSWYQQALGQGPQFIFQYYREEENGRGNFPPRFSGLQFPNYSSELNVNALELDDSALYLCASSVGGAGKKDGYTFGSGTRLTVV.

This chain links TRBV28 with TRBJ2-3; D might be TRBD2 (6 bases). CDR3 length: 15 amino acids. Trimming took off 5 bases at V and 4 bases at J, with 16 bases between the two ends. In germline, CDR1 is MDHEN, CDR2 SYDVKM. The CDR3 nucleotides read TGTGCCAGCAGTCGGGTTAGCGGAGTTGCAGATACGCAGTATTTT. The encoded protein is CASSRVSGVADTQYF.

The chain uses TRBV19 and TRBJ2-5, with TRBD1 matching over 10 bases. Germline-derived CDR1 and CDR2 are LNHDA and SQIVND (reference sequence). This CDR3 comprises 15 residues. V lost 6 bases, J lost 5 bases, and 9 bases stayed unmatched. The CDR3 coding sequence is TGTGCCAGTAGCCTTGGGACAGGGGTAATGGAGACCCAGTACTTC. It specifies CASSLGTGVMETQYF.

The J gene is TRBJ2-1, the V gene TRBV11-3; 9 bases align to TRBD1. Germline V lookup: CDR1 SGHNT, CDR2 YENEEA. This CDR3 contains 15 residues. The trim removed 3 bases at V and 8 bases at J, leaving 8 bases unmatched. The DNA for the CDR3 is TGTGCCAGCAGCTTTCGGACAGGGGCTTCCGATGAGCAGTTCTTC. This encodes CASSFRTGASDEQFF. The full variable domain, in which reference TRBV11-3 and TRBJ2-1 provide the parts outside the CDR3, is EAGVVQSPRYKIIEKKQPVAFWCNPISGHNTLYWYLQNLGQGPELLIRYENEEAVDDSQLPKDRFSAERLKGVDSTLKIQPAELGDSAVYLCASSFRTGASDEQFFGPGTRLTVL.

The V and J genes are TRBV5-1 and TRBJ2-3, with a tentative D call TRBD1 (5 bases). The germline V gene has CDR1 SGHRS and CDR2 YFSETQ. The CDR3 spans 14 residues. V was trimmed by 4 bases and J by 2 bases, leaving 11 bases between them. CDR3 nucleotide sequence: TGCGCCAGCAGCCACACGGACACCACAGATACGCAGTATTTT. Translated: CASSHTDTTDTQYF.

This clone was seen a single time. This chain uses TRBV25-1 with TRBJ2-3; TRBD2 matches at 11 bases. The CDR3 sequence is 16 residues long. Germline loops: CDR1 MGHDK, CDR2 SYGVNS. Germline trimming cut 9 bases from V and 3 bases from J; bases unmatched to any gene: 11. The CDR3 sequence: CASRSGTSGRTDTQYF. In DNA form, the CDR3 reads TGTGCCAGTAGGAGCGGGACTAGCGGACGAACAGATACGCAGTATTTT. The whole variable domain, remainder taken from reference TRBV25-1 and TRBJ2-3, is EADIYQTPRYLVIGTGKKITLECSQTMGHDKMYWYQQDPGMELHLIHYSYGVNSTEKGDLSSESTVSRIRTEHFPLTLESARPSHTSQYLCASRSGTSGRTDTQYFGPGTRLTVL.